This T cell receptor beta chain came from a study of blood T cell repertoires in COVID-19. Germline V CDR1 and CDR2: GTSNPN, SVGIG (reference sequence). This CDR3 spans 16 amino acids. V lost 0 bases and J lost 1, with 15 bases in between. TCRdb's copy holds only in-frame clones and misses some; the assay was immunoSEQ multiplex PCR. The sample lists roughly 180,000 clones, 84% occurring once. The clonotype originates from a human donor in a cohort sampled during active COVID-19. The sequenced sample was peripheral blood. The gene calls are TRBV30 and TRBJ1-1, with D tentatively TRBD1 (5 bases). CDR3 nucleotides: TGTGCCTGGAGTGTACGGGGGGTAGGAAGGAACACTGAAGCTTTCTTT. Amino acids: CAWSVRGVGRNTEAFF.